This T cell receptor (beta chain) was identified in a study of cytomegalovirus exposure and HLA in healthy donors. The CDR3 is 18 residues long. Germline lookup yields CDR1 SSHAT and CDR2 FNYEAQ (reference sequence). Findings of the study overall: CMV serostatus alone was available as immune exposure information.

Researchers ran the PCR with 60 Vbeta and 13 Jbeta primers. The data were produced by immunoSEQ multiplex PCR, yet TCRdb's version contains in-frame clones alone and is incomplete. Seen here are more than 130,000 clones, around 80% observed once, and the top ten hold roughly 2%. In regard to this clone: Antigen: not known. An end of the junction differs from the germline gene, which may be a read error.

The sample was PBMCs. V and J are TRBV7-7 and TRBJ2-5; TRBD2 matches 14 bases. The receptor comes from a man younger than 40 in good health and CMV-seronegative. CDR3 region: CASSPRTSGGPIQETQYF. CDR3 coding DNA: TGTGCTAGCAGCCCCCGGACTAGCGGGGGGCCCATCCAAGAGACCCAGTACTTC.